The 25 T cell receptor beta chains reported below all come from one sample, sequenced in a study of OX40 agonist ivuxolimab in advanced cancers. The protocol was immunoSEQ multiplex PCR, while the TCRdb copy is restricted to in-frame clones and leaves out a portion. The sample lists around 70,000 clones, roughly 87% occurring once. The sample was CD4+ or CD8+ T cells sorted from blood, taken in a trial of the OX40 agonist ivuxolimab. These receptor sequences come from an adult with an advanced solid tumor such as melanoma, head and neck, liver or kidney cancer.

This chain links TRBV5-1 with TRBJ1-1, with 9 bases fitting TRBD1. The CDR3 consists of 14 residues. V shed 3 bases, J shed 3 bases, and the junction held 3 bases outside the gene matches. Germline assignment: CDR1 SGHRS and CDR2 YFSETQ. Here the CDR3 DNA reads TGCGCCAGCAGCTCCGGGACAGGGTACACTGAAGCTTTCTTT. It codes for CASSSGTGYTEAFF.

The rearrangement links TRBV7-2 to TRBJ2-1; D is uncertain. Trimming pared 7 bases from V and 6 bases from J, leaving 10 bases between. The CDR3 consists of 12 residues. Looked up from germline, CDR1 is SGHTA and CDR2 is FQGNSA. The CDR3 region is CASTPDINEQFF. In nucleotides, the CDR3 is TGTGCCAGCACCCCAGATATCAATGAGCAGTTCTTC.

The chain carries TRBV15 and TRBJ1-1; the D gene is possibly TRBD1 (5 bases). The CDR3 totals 14 residues. The V and J ends lost 1 base and 4 bases respectively, with 10 bases between them. CDR1 is LNHNV, CDR2 YYDKDF, per germline (reference sequence). CDR3 in DNA: TGTGCCACCAGCAGAGCCGGGGGGAGCACTGAAGCTTTCTTT. It specifies CATSRAGGSTEAFF. Based on the CDR3 plus reference TRBV15 and TRBJ1-1, the full variable domain is DAMVIQNPRYQVTQFGKPVTLSCSQTLNHNVMYWYQQKSSQAPKLLFHYYDKDFNNEADTPDNFQSRRPNTSFCFLDIRSPGLGDTAMYLCATSRAGGSTEAFFGQGTRLTVV.

The chain links TRBV7-2 to TRBJ2-7, with unresolved D. Germline CDR1 SGHTA, CDR2 FQGNSA. This CDR3 region has 14 residues. Trimming removed 1 base from V and 4 bases from J, with 11 bases in between. As DNA, the CDR3 is TGTGCCAGCAGCTTAGGGCCTAGAGAATACGAGCAGTACTTC. Its translation is CASSLGPREYEQYF.

With regard to this clone: Within the sample, other DNA sequences also encode this same CDR3. The V and J genes are TRBV27 and TRBJ1-1; D not resolved. The CDR3 sequence is 13 residues long. Germline V gene sequence: CDR1 MNHEY, CDR2 SMNVEV (reference sequence). The V end lost 6 bases, the J end lost 1 base, and 9 bases lay between the germline ends. The chain's CDR3 is CASRNYRNTEAFF. As DNA, the CDR3 is TGTGCCAGCAGAAATTATAGGAACACTGAAGCTTTCTTT.

J is TRBJ2-7 and V is TRBV10-1, with 7 bases that match TRBD1. Germline V CDR1 and CDR2: WNHNN, SYGVQD (reference sequence). There are 15 residues in the CDR3. Unmatched junction bases numbered 5, after V lost 3 bases and J lost 0 bases. The CDR3 DNA reads TGCGCCAGCAGTGAAGGACAGGCGAGCTCCTACGAGCAGTACTTC. Translation gives CASSEGQASSYEQYF.

J is TRBJ2-5 and V is TRBV7-2, with D tentatively TRBD2 (5 bases). Germline values: CDR1 SGHTA, CDR2 FQGNSA. V was pared by 5 bases and J by 5 bases, with 18 bases between. The CDR3 runs to 15 residues. The CDR3 DNA reads TGTGCCAGCAGCCCCCAGAGGCGGAGGATGGAGACCCAGTACTTC. Its protein is CASSPQRRRMETQYF.

The chain carries TRBV18 and TRBJ1-6; TRBD1 agrees at 8 bases. The germline V gene encodes CDR1 KGHSH and CDR2 LQKENI. The CDR3 is 13 residues long. The trim removed 3 bases at V and 11 bases at J, leaving 3 bases unmatched. The CDR3 is CASSPDRETPLHF. As DNA, the CDR3 is TGTGCCAGCTCACCGGACAGGGAGACACCCCTCCACTTT.

The chain combines TRBV11-3 with TRBJ2-1, with 16 nucleotides matching TRBD2. The CDR3 extends over 18 amino acids. Germline V gene lookup returns CDR1 SGHNT and CDR2 YENEEA. V lost 5 bases and J lost 0; bases outside the gene matches: 4. The CDR3 sequence is CASSQGTSGRGSYNEQFF. CDR3 DNA: TGTGCCAGCAGCCAGGGGACTAGCGGGAGGGGCTCCTACAATGAGCAGTTCTTC. The full variable domain, rest sourced from reference TRBV11-3 and TRBJ2-1, is EAGVVQSPRYKIIEKKQPVAFWCNPISGHNTLYWYLQNLGQGPELLIRYENEEAVDDSQLPKDRFSAERLKGVDSTLKIQPAELGDSAVYLCASSQGTSGRGSYNEQFFGPGTRLTVL.

V is TRBV13 and J is TRBJ1-1; D remains unclear. Trimming removed 4 bases from V and 0 bases from J, with 9 bases in between. The CDR3 is 14 residues long. CDR1 and CDR2 (germline): PRHDT, FYEKMQ (reference sequence). The CDR3 loop reads CASSSVRMNTEAFF. The CDR3 bases are TGTGCCAGCAGCTCCGTTCGGATGAACACTGAAGCTTTCTTT.

The chain employs TRBV4-3 and TRBJ1-4; 8 bases map to TRBD1. The CDR3 length is 15 residues. Germline lookup yields CDR1 LGHNA and CDR2 YSLEER. The J segment lost 5 bases and the V segment lost 4 bases, leaving 6 bases of the junction unmatched. This CDR3 is CASSPQTGENEKLFF. The CDR3 DNA sequence: TGCGCCAGCAGCCCCCAGACAGGGGAGAATGAAAAACTGTTTTTT.

The chain combines TRBV5-4 with TRBJ2-3; D perhaps matches TRBD1 (5 bases). The CDR3 is 15 amino acids. Germline CDR1 is SGHNT and CDR2 is YYREEE (reference sequence). V lost 1 base, J lost 3 bases, and 12 bases lay in between. The CDR3: CASSLSGRRTDTQYF. CDR3 DNA sequence: TGTGCCAGCAGCTTGTCAGGGCGAAGGACAGATACGCAGTATTTT.

The chain combines TRBV2 with TRBJ2-3; 13 positions agree with TRBD2. The V segment lost 6 bases and the J segment 2 bases; nucleotides outside the gene matches: 5. Per the germline V gene, CDR1 is SNHLY and CDR2 is FYNNEI. The CDR3 loop spans 16 amino acids. The CDR3 DNA reads TGTGCCAGCAGGATCGGGACTAGCGGGGCCACAGATACGCAGTATTTT. This translates into CASRIGTSGATDTQYF.

J is TRBJ2-5 and V is TRBV28, with 10 nucleotides matching TRBD1. The ends lost 9 bases at V and 4 bases at J; junction bases unmatched: 8. Germline V lookup: CDR1 MDHEN, CDR2 SYDVKM. The CDR3 runs to 14 residues. The CDR3: CASTRTGGRETQYF. CDR3 in DNA: TGTGCCAGTACAAGGACAGGGGGAAGAGAGACCCAGTACTTC.

The chain employs TRBV9 and TRBJ2-5; 10 bases map to TRBD2. Germline V CDR1 and CDR2: SGDLS, YYNGEE. The junction had 9 bases not matched to a gene; V was cut back by 0 bases and J by 1 base. This CDR3 is built from 18 residues. The CDR3 protein is CASSVAASGRRGQETQYF. CDR3 bases: TGTGCCAGCAGCGTAGCGGCTAGCGGGAGAAGGGGCCAAGAGACCCAGTACTTC.

V and J are TRBV6-4 and TRBJ2-6; 7 positions agree with TRBD1. Germline CDR1 and CDR2: MRHNA and SNTAGT. This CDR3 is built from 15 residues. V gave up 4 bases and J gave up 2 bases; unmatched junction bases: 2. The DNA of the CDR3 is TGTGCCAGCAGTGCTCAGGGGGCTGGGGCCAACGTCCTGACTTTC. Amino acids: CASSAQGAGANVLTF.

V is TRBV18 and J is TRBJ1-2; D is unclear. This CDR3 spans 13 amino acids. V was cut by 2 bases and J by 1 base, with 5 bases left in between. Per the germline V gene, CDR1 is KGHSH and CDR2 is LQKENI. CDR3 DNA sequence: TGTGCCAGCTCACCAGACAATAACTATGGCTACACCTTC. This sequence encodes CASSPDNNYGYTF. The complete variable domain, with remaining parts taken from reference TRBV18 and TRBJ1-2, reads NAGVMQNPRHLVRRRGQEARLRCSPMKGHSHVYWYRQLPEEGLKFMVYLQKENIIDESGMPKERFSAEFPKEGPSILRIQQVVRGDSAAYFCASSPDNNYGYTFGSGTRLTVV.

In DNA form, the CDR3 reads TGTGCCAGCAGTGAATACGGACCCTCTGGAAACACCATATATTTT. This encodes CASSEYGPSGNTIYF. The chain uses TRBV2 and TRBJ1-3; D gene uncertain. V lost 2 bases, J lost 0 bases, and 8 bases lay in between. Per germline, CDR1 SNHLY and CDR2 FYNNEI. The CDR3 runs 15 residues.

The rearrangement joins TRBV7-6 to TRBJ1-1, with 8 bases identical to TRBD1. The CDR3 spans 16 residues. Germline CDR1 SGHVS, CDR2 FNYEAQ. The V segment lost 5 bases and the J segment 1 base; nucleotides outside the gene matches: 9. CDR3 DNA sequence: TGTGCCAGCAGCGCCCGACAGGGGCTAGAGAACACTGAAGCTTTCTTT. This codes for CASSARQGLENTEAFF.

V and J are TRBV7-6 and TRBJ2-5; D is unresolved. Germline CDR1 reads SGHVS; CDR2 reads FNYEAQ. V gave up 4 bases and J gave up 0 bases, with 6 bases separating them. The CDR3 covers 13 residues. CDR3 protein: CASSSQYQETQYF. The CDR3 DNA is TGTGCCAGCAGCTCACAGTACCAAGAGACCCAGTACTTC.

V is TRBV5-1 and J is TRBJ2-1; D could derive from TRBD1 or TRBD2 (5 bases each). Germline loops: CDR1 SGHRS, CDR2 YFSETQ. V was cut by 5 bases and J by 9 bases, with 18 bases left in between. This CDR3 contains 14 residues. In DNA form, the CDR3 reads TGCGCCAGCAGACAGGAGGTAGCAGGGATTGAGCAGTTCTTC. Its protein is CASRQEVAGIEQFF.

V and J are TRBV27 and TRBJ2-3; tentatively, D is TRBD1 or TRBD2 (5 bases each). Germline CDR1 reads MNHEY; CDR2 reads SMNVEV (reference sequence). The CDR3 is made up of 14 amino acids. The ends were cut back, 9 bases at V and 4 bases at J, with 17 bases in the middle. In DNA form, the CDR3 reads TGTGCCAGGGAACGGGGCAGGGACGCAGATACGCAGTATTTT. Translating gives CARERGRDADTQYF.

The chain combines TRBV2 with TRBJ2-1, with D perhaps matching TRBD2 (6 bases). V was cut by 7 bases and J by 7 bases, with 17 bases left in between. Germline CDR1 and CDR2: SNHLY and FYNNEI. This CDR3 spans 14 amino acids. The CDR3 loop is CASTSSNRGNEQFF. CDR3 bases: TGTGCCAGCACGTCTTCAAACCGGGGGAATGAGCAGTTCTTC.

The rearrangement links TRBV27 to TRBJ2-3, with TRBD2 identical over 16 bases. The CDR3 has 18 residues. Unmatched junction bases numbered 7, after V lost 6 bases and J lost 1 base. The germline gives CDR1 MNHEY, CDR2 SMNVEV (reference sequence). CDR3 nucleotides: TGTGCCAGCAGCACGGGACTAGCGGGAGGGCCACGCACAGATACGCAGTATTTT. Its translation is CASSTGLAGGPRTDTQYF.

The chain has TRBV11-3 and TRBJ2-7, with a tentative D call TRBD2 (7 bases). V lost 4 bases and J lost 6, with 13 bases in between. This CDR3 region has 13 residues. The germline gives CDR1 SGHNT, CDR2 YENEEA. The CDR3 region has the DNA TGTGCCAGCAGCTCTGCGGGGGCTCGCGAGCAGTACTTC. As protein: CASSSAGAREQYF. Variable domain in full (rest from reference TRBV11-3 and TRBJ2-7): EAGVVQSPRYKIIEKKQPVAFWCNPISGHNTLYWYLQNLGQGPELLIRYENEEAVDDSQLPKDRFSAERLKGVDSTLKIQPAELGDSAVYLCASSSAGAREQYFGPGTRLTVT.